The next 11 T cell receptor beta chains were all read from a single sample in a study of CD8+CD57+ T cells in acquired aplastic anemia. The template for TCR beta VDJ and CDR3 sequence profiling was genomic DNA. One entry per CDR3 protein, called by TCRdb with MiXCR from the reads. The sample yields about 180,000 distinct CDR3 sequences, less than 55% seen once. The source material was sorted CD4+, CD8+, or CD8+CD57+ T cells (not recorded which) from PBMCs. These receptors were collected from a human donor in good health.

The V call is TRBV6-1, the J call TRBJ2-1; 13 bases are a match to TRBD2. Germline V gene lookup returns CDR1 MNHNS and CDR2 SASEGT. Trimming removed 6 bases from V and 8 bases from J; junction bases left unmatched: 13. The CDR3 has 17 amino acids. CDR3 bases: TGTGCCAGCAGGCAAGAGACTAGCGGGAGGACCGGGGATGAGCAGTTCTTC. Amino acid sequence: CASRQETSGRTGDEQFF.

In nucleotides, the CDR3 is TGCAGTGCTCCCAGTCGTCAGAACACCGGGGAGCTGTTTTTT. Translation: CSAPSRQNTGELFF. This chain uses TRBV20-1 with TRBJ2-2, with D unresolved. V was pared by 5 bases and J by 1 base, with 11 bases between. CDR3 length: 14 residues. From germline, CDR1 is DFQATT and CDR2 SNEGSKA (reference sequence).

This clonotype has more than one count but fewer than ten. At one end the junction does not follow the germline gene, possibly because of a read error. This sequence joins TRBV5-1 and TRBJ1-4; D gene ambiguous. Germline V gene lookup returns CDR1 SGHRS and CDR2 YFSETQ. The CDR3 extends over 15 amino acids. The CDR3 DNA reads as TGCGTCAGCAGCTTGGACGGAAGGACTAATGAAAAACTGTTTTTT. It codes for CVSSLDGRTNEKLFF.

This clonotype was counted at least ten times. The chain uses TRBV20-1 and TRBJ2-1, with 7 bases matching TRBD2. With V trimmed by 6 bases and J by 7 bases, 12 bases remained unmatched. The germline CDR1 and CDR2 sequences are DFQATT and SNEGSKA (reference sequence). CDR3 length: 14 amino acids. The DNA of the CDR3 is TGCAGTGCCACGTCGGGGAGGGCCCGGAATGAGCAGTTCTTC. Residues: CSATSGRARNEQFF.

The chain couples TRBV20-1 to TRBJ1-6, with 7 bases fitting TRBD1. The CDR3 is made up of 14 amino acids. Germline loops: CDR1 DFQATT, CDR2 SNEGSKA (reference sequence). V lost 2 bases and J lost 7; bases outside the gene matches: 5. This CDR3 reads CSARKDRTNSPLHF. As DNA, the CDR3 is TGCAGTGCTAGAAAGGACAGGACGAATTCACCCCTCCACTTT.

The chain couples TRBV20-1 to TRBJ2-2, with D unclear. Germline V gene lookup returns CDR1 DFQATT and CDR2 SNEGSKA (reference sequence). Trimming cost V 1 base and J 4 bases, with 7 bases left between them. This CDR3 is built from 13 residues. CDR3 region: CSARGPLTGELFF. The CDR3 bases are TGCAGTGCTAGAGGGCCGCTCACCGGGGAGCTGTTTTTT.

The rearrangement joins TRBV5-1 to TRBJ1-6, with 9 bases matching TRBD1. V lost 0 bases and J lost 8; bases outside the gene matches: 3. CDR3 length: 15 residues. From germline, CDR1 is SGHRS and CDR2 YFSETQ. This CDR3 reads CASSLEGQGYSPLHF. The CDR3 bases are TGCGCCAGCAGCTTGGAGGGACAGGGTTATTCACCCCTCCACTTT.

With regard to this clonotype: Possible read error: a much larger clone is one base away. The chain recombines TRBV5-4 with TRBJ2-1; 9 nucleotides agree with TRBD2. The length of the CDR3 is 17 residues. J gave up 4 bases and V 1 base, and 9 bases lay outside the gene matches. The germline gives CDR1 SGHNT, CDR2 YYREEE (reference sequence). The CDR3 coding sequence is TGTGCCAGCAGCTTGAGACTCGGACTAGCGAATTACAATGAGCAGTTCTTC. It translates to CASSLRLGLANYNEQFF.

Details on this clonotype: A read error is possible here, since a much larger clone lies one base away. V and J are TRBV5-1 and TRBJ2-5, with 7 bases identical to TRBD1. CDR1 is SGHRS, CDR2 YFSETQ, per germline. The CDR3 has 15 amino acids. After removal of 2 bases from V and 5 bases from J, the junction contained 9 bases not matched to a gene. In DNA, the CDR3 is TGCGCCAGCAGCTTTCCCCCGACAGGGACGGAGACCCAGTACTTC. This codes for CASSFPPTGTETQYF.

Many counts were recorded for this clonotype. In nucleotides, the CDR3 is TGTGCCAGCAGCCAAGGTCGCACAGATACGCAGTATTTT. The encoded protein is CASSQGRTDTQYF. V gene TRBV14 combines with J gene TRBJ2-3; D is unclear. The germline V and J ends were trimmed by 1 base and 1 base, with 3 bases remaining between them. CDR3 size: 13 residues. Germline assignment: CDR1 SGHDN and CDR2 FVKESK.

This clonotype was recorded at least ten times. This chain connects TRBV29-1 to TRBJ2-3, with D possibly TRBD1 on 5 matching bases. From germline, CDR1 is SQVTM and CDR2 ANQGSEA. The length of the CDR3 is 14 residues. V lost 2 bases, J lost 4 bases, and 13 bases lay in between. CDR3 DNA sequence: TGCAGCGTTGAACAGGGAAAGCTACCAGATACGCAGTATTTT. It is translated as CSVEQGKLPDTQYF.